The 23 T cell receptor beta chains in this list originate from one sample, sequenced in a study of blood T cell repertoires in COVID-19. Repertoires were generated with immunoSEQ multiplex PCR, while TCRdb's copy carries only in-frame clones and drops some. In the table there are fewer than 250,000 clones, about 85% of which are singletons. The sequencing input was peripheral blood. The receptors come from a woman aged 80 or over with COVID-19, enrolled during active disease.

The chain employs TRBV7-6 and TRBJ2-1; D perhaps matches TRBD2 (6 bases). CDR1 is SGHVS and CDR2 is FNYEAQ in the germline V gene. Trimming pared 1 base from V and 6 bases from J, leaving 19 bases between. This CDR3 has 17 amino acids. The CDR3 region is CASSLEPDGGSSNEQFF. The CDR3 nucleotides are TGTGCCAGCAGCTTAGAACCGGACGGAGGGTCTAGCAATGAGCAGTTCTTC.

The CDR3 reads CASSLGQNTEAFF. In nucleotides, the CDR3 is TGTGCCAGCAGCTTGGGCCAGAACACTGAAGCTTTCTTT. The V and J genes are TRBV7-6 and TRBJ1-1; D uncertain. This CDR3 is 13 amino acids long. Germline CDR1 and CDR2: SGHVS and FNYEAQ. The V end was cut by 3 bases, the J end by 1 base, with 6 bases between.

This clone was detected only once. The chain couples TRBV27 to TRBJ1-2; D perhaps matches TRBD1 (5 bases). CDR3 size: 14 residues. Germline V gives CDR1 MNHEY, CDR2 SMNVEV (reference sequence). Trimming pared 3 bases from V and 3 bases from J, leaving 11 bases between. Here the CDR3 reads CASSLGRGDYGYTF. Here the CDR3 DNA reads TGTGCCAGCAGTTTGGGCCGGGGGGACTATGGCTACACCTTC.

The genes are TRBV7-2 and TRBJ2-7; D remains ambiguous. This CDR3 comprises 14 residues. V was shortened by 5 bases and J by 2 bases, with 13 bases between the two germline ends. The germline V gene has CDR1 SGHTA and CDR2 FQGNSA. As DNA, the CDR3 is TGTGCCAGCAGCCCTTCAATGGGCCCCTACGAGCAGTACTTC. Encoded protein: CASSPSMGPYEQYF.

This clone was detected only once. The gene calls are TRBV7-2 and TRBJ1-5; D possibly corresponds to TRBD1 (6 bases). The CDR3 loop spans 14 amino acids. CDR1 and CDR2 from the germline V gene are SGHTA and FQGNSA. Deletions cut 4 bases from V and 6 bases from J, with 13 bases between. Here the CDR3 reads CASSSTGTIQPQHF. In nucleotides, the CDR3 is TGTGCCAGCAGCTCTACCGGGACAATTCAGCCCCAGCATTTT.

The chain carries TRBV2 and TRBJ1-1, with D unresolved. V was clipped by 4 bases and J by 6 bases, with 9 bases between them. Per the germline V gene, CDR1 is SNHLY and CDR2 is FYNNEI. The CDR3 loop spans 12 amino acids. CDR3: CASSVGVAEAFF. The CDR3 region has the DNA TGTGCCAGCAGTGTCGGGGTAGCTGAAGCTTTCTTT.

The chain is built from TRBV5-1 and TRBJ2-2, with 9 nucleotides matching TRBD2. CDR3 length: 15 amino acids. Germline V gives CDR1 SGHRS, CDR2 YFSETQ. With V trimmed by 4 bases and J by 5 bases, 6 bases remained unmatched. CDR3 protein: CASSRSSGATGELFF. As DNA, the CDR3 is TGCGCCAGCAGCCGCTCTAGCGGGGCGACCGGGGAGCTGTTTTTT.

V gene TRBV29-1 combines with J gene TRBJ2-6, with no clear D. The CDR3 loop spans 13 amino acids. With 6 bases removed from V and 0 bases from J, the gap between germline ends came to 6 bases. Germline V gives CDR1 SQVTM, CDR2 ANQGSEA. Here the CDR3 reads CSVELSGANVLTF. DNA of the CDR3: TGCAGCGTAGAACTCTCTGGGGCCAACGTCCTGACTTTC.

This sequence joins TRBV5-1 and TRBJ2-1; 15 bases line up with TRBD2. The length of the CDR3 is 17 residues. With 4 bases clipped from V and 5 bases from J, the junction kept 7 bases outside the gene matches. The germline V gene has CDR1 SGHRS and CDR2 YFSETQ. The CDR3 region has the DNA TGCGCCAGCAGCGCTGGGACTAGCGGGGGGCTTAACAATGAGCAGTTCTTC. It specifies CASSAGTSGGLNNEQFF.

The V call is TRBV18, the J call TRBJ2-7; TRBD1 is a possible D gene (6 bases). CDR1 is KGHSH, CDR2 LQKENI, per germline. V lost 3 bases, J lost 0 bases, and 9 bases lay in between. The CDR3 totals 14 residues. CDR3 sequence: CASSPQGSSYEQYF. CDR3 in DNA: TGTGCCAGCTCACCCCAGGGGAGCTCCTACGAGCAGTACTTC. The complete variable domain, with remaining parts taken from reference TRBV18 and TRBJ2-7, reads NAGVMQNPRHLVRRRGQEARLRCSPMKGHSHVYWYRQLPEEGLKFMVYLQKENIIDESGMPKERFSAEFPKEGPSILRIQQVVRGDSAAYFCASSPQGSSYEQYFGPGTRLTVT.

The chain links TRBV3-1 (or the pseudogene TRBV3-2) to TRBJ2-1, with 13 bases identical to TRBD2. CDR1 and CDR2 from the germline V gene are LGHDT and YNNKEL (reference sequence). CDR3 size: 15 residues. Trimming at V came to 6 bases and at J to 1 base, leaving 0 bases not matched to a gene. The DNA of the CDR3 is TGTGCCAGCAGACTAGCGGGGGGGTCCTACAATGAGCAGTTCTTC. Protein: CASRLAGGSYNEQFF.

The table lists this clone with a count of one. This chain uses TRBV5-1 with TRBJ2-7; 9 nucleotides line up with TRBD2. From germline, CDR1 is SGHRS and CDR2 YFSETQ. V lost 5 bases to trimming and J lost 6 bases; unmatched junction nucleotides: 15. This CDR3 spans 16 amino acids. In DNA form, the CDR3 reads TGCGCCAGCAGTCCTTCCCTAGCGGGGACTCGTAGCGAGCAGTACTTC. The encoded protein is CASSPSLAGTRSEQYF.

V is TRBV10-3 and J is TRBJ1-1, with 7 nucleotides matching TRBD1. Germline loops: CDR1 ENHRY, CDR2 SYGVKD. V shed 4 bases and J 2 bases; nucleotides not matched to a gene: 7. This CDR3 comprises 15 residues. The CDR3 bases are TGTGCCATCAGTGTCTCCGGGACAGCTAACACTGAAGCTTTCTTT. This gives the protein CAISVSGTANTEAFF.

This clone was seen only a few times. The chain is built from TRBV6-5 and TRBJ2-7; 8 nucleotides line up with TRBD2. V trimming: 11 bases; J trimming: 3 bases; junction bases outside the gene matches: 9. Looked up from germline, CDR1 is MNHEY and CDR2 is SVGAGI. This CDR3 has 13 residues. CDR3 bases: TGTGCCGGATACGGGGGGGATCACTACGAGCAGTACGTC. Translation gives CAGYGGDHYEQYV.

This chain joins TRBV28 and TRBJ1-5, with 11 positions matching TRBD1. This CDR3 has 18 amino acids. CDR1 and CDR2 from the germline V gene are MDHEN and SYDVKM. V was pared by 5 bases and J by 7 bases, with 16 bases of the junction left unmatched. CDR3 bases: TGTGCCAGCAGTCCCGGACTGGGACAGGGGGTAAGCGGCCAGCCCCAGCATTTT. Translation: CASSPGLGQGVSGQPQHF.

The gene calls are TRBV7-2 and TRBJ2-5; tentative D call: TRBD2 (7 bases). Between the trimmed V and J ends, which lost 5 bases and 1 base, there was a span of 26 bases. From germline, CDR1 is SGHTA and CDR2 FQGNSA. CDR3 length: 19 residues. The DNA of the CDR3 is TGTGCCAGCAGCGTAGGCCTCCTTCTTCGGGGGGCCTCCCAAGAGACCCAGTACTTC. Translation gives CASSVGLLLRGASQETQYF.

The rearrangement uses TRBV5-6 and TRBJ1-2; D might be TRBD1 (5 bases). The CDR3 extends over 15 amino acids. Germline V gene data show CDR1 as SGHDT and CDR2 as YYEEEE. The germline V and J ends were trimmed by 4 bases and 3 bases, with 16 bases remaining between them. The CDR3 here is CASSLYQGGDYGYTF. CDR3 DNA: TGTGCCAGCAGCCTCTACCAAGGAGGGGACTATGGCTACACCTTC. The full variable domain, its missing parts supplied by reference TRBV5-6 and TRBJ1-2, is DAGVTQSPTHLIKTRGQQVTLRCSPKSGHDTVSWYQQALGQGPQFIFQYYEEEERQRGNFPDRFSGHQFPNYSSELNVNALLLGDSALYLCASSLYQGGDYGYTFGSGTRLTVV.

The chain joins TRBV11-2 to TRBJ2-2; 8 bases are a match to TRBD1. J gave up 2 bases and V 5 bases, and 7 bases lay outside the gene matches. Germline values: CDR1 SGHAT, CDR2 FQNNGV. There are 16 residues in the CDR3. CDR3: CASSPLQGANTGELFF. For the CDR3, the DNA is TGTGCCAGCAGCCCCCTCCAGGGGGCAAACACCGGGGAGCTGTTTTTT.

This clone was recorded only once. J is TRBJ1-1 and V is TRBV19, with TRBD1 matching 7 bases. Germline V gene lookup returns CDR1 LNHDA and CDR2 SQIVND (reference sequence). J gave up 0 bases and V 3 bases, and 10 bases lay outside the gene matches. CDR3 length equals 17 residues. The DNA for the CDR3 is TGTGCCAGTAGTATTCGACAGGGAAGTTCCATGAACACTGAAGCTTTCTTT. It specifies CASSIRQGSSMNTEAFF.

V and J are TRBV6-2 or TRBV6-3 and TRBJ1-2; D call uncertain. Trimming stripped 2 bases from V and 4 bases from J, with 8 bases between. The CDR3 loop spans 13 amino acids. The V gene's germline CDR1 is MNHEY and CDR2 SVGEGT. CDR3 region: CASSYGQIYGYTF. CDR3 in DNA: TGTGCCAGCAGTTACGGGCAAATCTATGGCTACACCTTC.

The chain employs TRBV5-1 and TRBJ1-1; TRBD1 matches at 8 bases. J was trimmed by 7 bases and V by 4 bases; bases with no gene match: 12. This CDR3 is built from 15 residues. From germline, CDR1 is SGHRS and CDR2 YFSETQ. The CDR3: CASSLRQGSGSEAFF. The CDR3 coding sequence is TGCGCCAGCAGCCTACGACAGGGGAGTGGCAGTGAAGCTTTCTTT.

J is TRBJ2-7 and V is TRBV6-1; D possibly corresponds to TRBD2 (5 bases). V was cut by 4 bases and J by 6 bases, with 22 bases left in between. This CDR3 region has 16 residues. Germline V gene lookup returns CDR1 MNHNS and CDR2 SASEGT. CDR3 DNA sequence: TGTGCCAGCAGTGCCGGAGGTCGGTCAGATCGGGGCGAGCAGTACTTC. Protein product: CASSAGGRSDRGEQYF.

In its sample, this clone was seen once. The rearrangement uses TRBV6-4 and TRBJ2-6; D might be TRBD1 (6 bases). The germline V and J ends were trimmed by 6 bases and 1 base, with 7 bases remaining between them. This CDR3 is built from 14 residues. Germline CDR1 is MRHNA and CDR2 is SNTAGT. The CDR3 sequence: CASSQGSGANVLTF. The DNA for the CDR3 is TGTGCCAGCAGCCAGGGGTCTGGGGCCAACGTCCTGACTTTC.